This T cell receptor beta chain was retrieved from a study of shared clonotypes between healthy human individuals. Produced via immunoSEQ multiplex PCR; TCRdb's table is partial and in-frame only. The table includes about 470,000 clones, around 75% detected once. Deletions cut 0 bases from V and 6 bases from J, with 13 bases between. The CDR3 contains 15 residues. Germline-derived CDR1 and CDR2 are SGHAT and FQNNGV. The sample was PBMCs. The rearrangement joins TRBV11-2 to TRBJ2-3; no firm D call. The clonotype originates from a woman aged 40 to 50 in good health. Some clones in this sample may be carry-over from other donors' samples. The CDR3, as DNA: TGTGCCAGCAGCTTAGACTCGCACGCCACGGATACGCAGTATTTT. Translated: CASSLDSHATDTQYF.